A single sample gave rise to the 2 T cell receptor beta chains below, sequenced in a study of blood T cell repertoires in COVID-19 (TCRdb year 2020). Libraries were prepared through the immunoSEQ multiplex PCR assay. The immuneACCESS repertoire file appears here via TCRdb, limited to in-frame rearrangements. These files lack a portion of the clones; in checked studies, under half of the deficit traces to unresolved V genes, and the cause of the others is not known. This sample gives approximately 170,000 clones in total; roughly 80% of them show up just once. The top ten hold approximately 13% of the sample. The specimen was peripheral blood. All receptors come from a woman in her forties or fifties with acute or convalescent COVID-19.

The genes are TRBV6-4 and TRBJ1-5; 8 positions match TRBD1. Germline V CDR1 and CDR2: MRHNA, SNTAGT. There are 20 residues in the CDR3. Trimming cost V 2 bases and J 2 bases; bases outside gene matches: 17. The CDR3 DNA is TGTGCCAGCAGTGACCCGACCCCAGGGGGCGTAGGGGATGGCAATCAGCCCCAGCATTTT. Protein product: CASSDPTPGGVGDGNQPQHF.

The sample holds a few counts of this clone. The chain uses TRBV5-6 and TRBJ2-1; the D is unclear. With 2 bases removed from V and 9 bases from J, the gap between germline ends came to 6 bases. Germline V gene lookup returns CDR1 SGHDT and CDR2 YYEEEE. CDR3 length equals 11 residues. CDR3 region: CASSFRSEQFF. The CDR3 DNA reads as TGTGCCAGCAGCTTCCGGAGTGAGCAGTTCTTC.